These 20 T cell receptor beta chains were all obtained from the same sample, sequenced in a study of long-term antiretroviral therapy in people with HIV. With survey level as its setting, the immunoSEQ assay was v3.0. TCRdb keeps only in-frame clones here, not all; method: immunoSEQ multiplex PCR. The sample lists more than 20,000 clones; over 65% were seen once. The specimen comprised unsorted PBMCs, sampled 4.4 years after starting antiretroviral therapy. These receptors were obtained from a man aged 30 to 45 with HIV.

This chain connects TRBV27 to TRBJ2-7; D may be TRBD1 (5 bases). The CDR3 covers 14 residues. V lost 9 bases and J lost 0, with 15 bases in between. Germline values: CDR1 MNHEY, CDR2 SMNVEV (reference sequence). CDR3 nucleotide sequence: TGTGCCAGTCCCGACCGACAGAACTCCTACGAGCAGTACTTC. Protein product: CASPDRQNSYEQYF.

The rearrangement links TRBV27 to TRBJ2-1; no clear D gene. Germline CDR1 and CDR2: MNHEY and SMNVEV (reference sequence). CDR3 length: 14 amino acids. Between the trimmed V and J ends, which lost 5 bases and 3 bases, there was a span of 11 bases. The CDR3 bases are TGTGCCAGCAGTGACCGTGACGGCTACAATGAGCAGTTCTTC. This encodes CASSDRDGYNEQFF.

This sequence joins TRBV28 and TRBJ1-2; tentative D call: TRBD1 (5 bases). Trimming pared 6 bases from V and 4 bases from J, leaving 15 bases between. The CDR3 consists of 14 residues. Per germline, CDR1 MDHEN and CDR2 SYDVKM. The CDR3 DNA reads as TGTGCCAGCAGGCTAGGGGCCGAGGGCTATGGCTACACCTTC. It codes for CASRLGAEGYGYTF.

This clone showed up just a few times. This sequence joins TRBV6-6 and TRBJ2-7; tentatively, D is TRBD1 (6 bases). This CDR3 has 13 residues. Germline-derived CDR1 and CDR2 are MNHNY and SVGAGI (reference sequence). V lost 7 bases and J 2 bases, leaving 12 bases between the germline ends. The CDR3 DNA is TGTGCCAGCACCTTCAAGGGGGCCTACGAGCAGTACTTC. This encodes CASTFKGAYEQYF.

In this sample, this clone turned up once. V usage is TRBV7-9 and J usage is TRBJ1-5, with unresolved D. Germline CDR1 reads SEHNR; CDR2 reads FQNEAQ (reference sequence). CDR3 length: 12 residues. The V gene lost 5 bases and the J gene lost 9 bases, with 11 bases spanning the gap. CDR3 in amino acids: CASSPRSGPQHF. The CDR3 coding sequence is TGTGCCAGCAGCCCCCGATCGGGGCCCCAGCATTTT.

This sequence joins TRBV7-8 and TRBJ2-3; 16 bases agree with TRBD2. Germline-derived CDR1 and CDR2 are SGHVS and FQNEAQ. Losses at the gene ends were 1 base for V and 5 bases for J; bases not matched to a gene: 6. The CDR3 totals 18 residues. The CDR3 protein is CASSLVLGLAGGLDTQYF. CDR3 in DNA: TGTGCCAGCAGCTTAGTTTTGGGACTAGCGGGAGGGTTAGATACGCAGTATTTT.

The chain joins TRBV2 to TRBJ2-7; D uncertain. Trimming stripped 2 bases from V and 3 bases from J, with 5 bases between. This CDR3 contains 12 residues. Looked up from germline, CDR1 is SNHLY and CDR2 is FYNNEI. CDR3 protein: CASSEPSYEQYF. For the CDR3, the DNA is TGTGCCAGCAGTGAACCGAGCTACGAGCAGTACTTC.

This clone was seen a few times. The rearrangement uses TRBV27 and TRBJ1-6; D call uncertain. This CDR3 has 14 amino acids. V was pared by 2 bases and J by 9 bases, with 11 bases between. The V gene's germline CDR1 is MNHEY and CDR2 SMNVEV (reference sequence). The CDR3: CASSLGQEASPLHF. CDR3 DNA: TGTGCCAGCAGTTTAGGGCAGGAGGCTTCACCCCTCCACTTT.

This chain's CDR3 is CASSPSSRGNEQYF. CDR3 sequence (DNA): TGTGCCAGCAGCCCATCTAGTAGGGGGAACGAGCAGTACTTC. The V gene is TRBV7-6, the J gene TRBJ2-7; TRBD1 is a possible D gene (6 bases). Germline CDR1 SGHVS, CDR2 FNYEAQ. Trimming removed 5 bases from V and 5 bases from J, with 16 bases in between. The CDR3 has 14 residues.

This chain uses TRBV27 with TRBJ1-5; unclear D gene. From germline, CDR1 is MNHEY and CDR2 SMNVEV (reference sequence). Trimming took off 2 bases at V and 1 base at J, with 3 bases between the two ends. The CDR3 has 13 residues. In DNA form, the CDR3 reads TGTGCCAGCAGTTTAACCAGCAATCAGCCCCAGCATTTT. Amino acid sequence: CASSLTSNQPQHF.

The V and J genes are TRBV5-3 and TRBJ1-1; D is unclear. TRBV5-3 is flagged as an ORF with uncertain function. This CDR3 is built from 14 residues. The V gene lost 1 base and the J gene lost 1 base, with 8 bases spanning the gap. Written as DNA, the CDR3 is TGTGCCAGAAGCTTGTCTCGGAGGAACACTGAAGCTTTCTTT. Its translation is CARSLSRRNTEAFF.

This sequence joins TRBV25-1 and TRBJ2-7; D not certain. Germline lookup yields CDR1 MGHDK and CDR2 SYGVNS. This CDR3 contains 13 residues. The V end lost 5 bases, the J end lost 2 bases, and 10 bases lay between the germline ends. The CDR3 sequence is CASSPLHPYEQYF. The CDR3 nucleotides read TGTGCCAGCAGTCCACTGCACCCCTACGAGCAGTACTTC.

J is TRBJ1-1 and V is TRBV28, with no clear D. V was shortened by 3 bases and J by 1 base, with 3 bases between the two germline ends. CDR1 MDHEN and CDR2 SYDVKM come from the germline V gene. The CDR3 sequence is 12 residues long. The CDR3 loop reads CASSLWNTEAFF. The DNA for the CDR3 is TGTGCCAGCAGTTTGTGGAACACTGAAGCTTTCTTT.

This chain joins TRBV9 and TRBJ1-2; TRBD1 matches at 12 bases. This CDR3 has 16 residues. Losses at the gene ends were 0 bases for V and 2 bases for J; bases not matched to a gene: 2. The germline V gene has CDR1 SGDLS and CDR2 YYNGEE. The DNA for the CDR3 is TGTGCCAGCAGCGTAGAGGGACAGGGGGCGAACTATGGCTACACCTTC. Amino acid sequence: CASSVEGQGANYGYTF.

The CDR3 here is CASSYQGRGTNEKLFF. For the CDR3, the DNA is TGTGCCAGCAGTTACCAGGGAAGGGGGACTAATGAAAAACTGTTTTTT. This chain joins TRBV6-5 and TRBJ1-4, with D perhaps matching TRBD1 (6 bases). V was trimmed by 2 bases and J by 2 bases, leaving 12 bases between them. CDR1 and CDR2 (germline): MNHEY, SVGAGI. The CDR3 covers 16 residues.

This clone was detected once. The chain uses TRBV14 and TRBJ1-1; D call uncertain. This CDR3 has 11 amino acids. The V end was cut by 1 base, the J end by 5 bases, with 2 bases between. Germline values: CDR1 SGHDN, CDR2 FVKESK. CDR3 coding DNA: TGTGCCAGCAGCCAAGGTACTGAAGCTTTCTTT. Translated: CASSQGTEAFF.

The V call is TRBV19, the J call TRBJ2-1; TRBD1 might be the D (6 bases). V dropped 9 bases and J dropped 6 bases, with 18 bases sitting between them. The CDR3 sequence is 14 residues long. CDR1 is LNHDA and CDR2 is SQIVND in the germline V gene (reference sequence). The CDR3 sequence: CARPGHLVVNEQFF. CDR3 in DNA: TGTGCCAGGCCGGGACATTTGGTTGTCAATGAGCAGTTCTTC.

As DNA, the CDR3 is TGTGCCAGCAGCTTCGGCAGGGTTTACGAGCAGTACTTC. It yields the protein CASSFGRVYEQYF. The V gene is TRBV7-2, the J gene TRBJ2-7; possible D gene TRBD1, 5 bases. Trimming took off 3 bases at V and 4 bases at J, with 10 bases between the two ends. This CDR3 region has 13 residues. Germline-derived CDR1 and CDR2 are SGHTA and FQGNSA.

The chain couples TRBV29-1 to TRBJ2-7, with 8 bases fitting TRBD1. In germline, CDR1 is SQVTM, CDR2 ANQGSEA. With 6 bases clipped from V and 6 bases from J, the junction kept 13 bases outside the gene matches. The CDR3 extends over 14 amino acids. The CDR3 loop is CSVDSGTGMSEQYF. The CDR3 nucleotides are TGCAGCGTCGACTCCGGGACAGGAATGTCCGAGCAGTACTTC.

This clone appeared once. CDR3 bases: TGTGCCAGCAGCTTAAGGTCGGAAAACACCGGGGAGCTGTTTTTT. It translates to CASSLRSENTGELFF. The V gene is TRBV7-6, the J gene TRBJ2-2; D remains unclear. With 2 bases removed from V and 2 bases from J, the gap between germline ends came to 9 bases. Germline V gives CDR1 SGHVS, CDR2 FNYEAQ. The CDR3 is 15 amino acids.